This T cell receptor (beta chain) comes out of a study of technical replicates of blood from several donors. The V and J ends lost 6 bases and 5 bases, in that order; junction bases with no gene match: 8. In germline, CDR1 is SEHNR, CDR2 FQNEAQ (reference sequence). CDR3 length: 14 residues. TCRdb's table, derived via immunoSEQ multiplex PCR, lists solely in-frame clones and lacks some. This table holds about 82,000 clones, 80% to 95% found once. J is TRBJ1-2 and V is TRBV7-9, with TRBD1 matching over 8 bases. Sequences were obtained from T cells isolated from PBMCs. The TCR was taken from a human donor in good health. The CDR3 spells CASRGQGGRYGYTF. The CDR3 coding sequence is TGTGCCAGCAGAGGACAGGGTGGGAGGTATGGCTACACCTTC.